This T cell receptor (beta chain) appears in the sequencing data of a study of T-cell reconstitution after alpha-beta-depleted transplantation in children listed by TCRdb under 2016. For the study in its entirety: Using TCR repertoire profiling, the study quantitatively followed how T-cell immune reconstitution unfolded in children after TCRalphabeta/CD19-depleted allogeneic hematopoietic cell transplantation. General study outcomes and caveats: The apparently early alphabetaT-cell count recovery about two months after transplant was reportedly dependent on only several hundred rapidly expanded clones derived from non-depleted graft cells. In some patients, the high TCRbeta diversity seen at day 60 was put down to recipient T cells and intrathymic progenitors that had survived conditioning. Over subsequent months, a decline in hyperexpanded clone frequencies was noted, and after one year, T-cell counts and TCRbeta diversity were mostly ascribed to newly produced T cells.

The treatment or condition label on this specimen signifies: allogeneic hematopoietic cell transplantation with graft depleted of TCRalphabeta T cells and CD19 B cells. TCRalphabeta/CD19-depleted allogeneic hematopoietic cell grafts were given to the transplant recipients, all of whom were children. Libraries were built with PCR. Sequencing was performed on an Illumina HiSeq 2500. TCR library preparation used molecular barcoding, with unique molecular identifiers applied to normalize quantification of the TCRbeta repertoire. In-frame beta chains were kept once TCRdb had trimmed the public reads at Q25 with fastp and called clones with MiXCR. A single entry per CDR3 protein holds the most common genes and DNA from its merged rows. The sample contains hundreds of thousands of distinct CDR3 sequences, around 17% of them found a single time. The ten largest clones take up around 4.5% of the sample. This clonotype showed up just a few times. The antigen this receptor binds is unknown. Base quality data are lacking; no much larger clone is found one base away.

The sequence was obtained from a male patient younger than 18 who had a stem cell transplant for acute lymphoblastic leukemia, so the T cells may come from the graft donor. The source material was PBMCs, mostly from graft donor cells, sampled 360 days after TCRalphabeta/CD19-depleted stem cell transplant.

This receptor has the CDR3 CASSALQGGGETQYF. DNA sequence: TGTGCCAGCAGTGCCCTACAGGGAGGAGGCGAGACCCAGTACTTC. The sequence joins TRBV6-1 to TRBJ2-5; the D segment may tentatively be TRBD1 or TRBD2, each giving 6 matched bases. CDR1 and CDR2, looked up from the germline V gene, are MNHNS and SASEGT. The junction carries 17 bases between V and J, which are trimmed by 4 bases and 5 bases respectively. The CDR3 runs 15 amino acids, cysteine and phenylalanine included. Only CDR3 DNA remains: 45 bases, in frame from the first base.